This T cell receptor beta chain was captured in a study of human T cells and chemical hapten exposure. Study context: Predominantly women, the patients had alopecia areata, totalis or universalis.

This clonotype was counted many times. What the library attached to individual cDNA molecules were unique molecular identifiers. Each CDR3 protein is one row after TCRdb ran MiXCR on the RACE reads. The sample records roughly 380,000 distinct CDR3 sequences, around 5.5% being singletons. As to time point: pre-sensitization, week 0. Treatment given: therapeutic diphenylcyclopropenone sensitization with weekly scalp DPC. Sequencing was performed on whole blood, taken in connection with sensitization to the hapten diphenylcyclopropenone (DPC). This TCR was sampled from a woman aged 50 to 65 with alopecia areata. Some clones in this sample may be carry-over from other donors' samples.

Here the CDR3 reads CASSQEVTGAGELFF. The CDR3 DNA sequence: TGCGCCAGCAGCCAAGAGGTAACGGGCGCCGGGGAGCTGTTTTTT. The chain uses TRBV4-1 and TRBJ2-2; D not certain. This CDR3 has 15 amino acids. V shed 0 bases and J shed 6 bases, with 11 bases lying between them. Germline assignment: CDR1 MGHRA and CDR2 YSYEKL.